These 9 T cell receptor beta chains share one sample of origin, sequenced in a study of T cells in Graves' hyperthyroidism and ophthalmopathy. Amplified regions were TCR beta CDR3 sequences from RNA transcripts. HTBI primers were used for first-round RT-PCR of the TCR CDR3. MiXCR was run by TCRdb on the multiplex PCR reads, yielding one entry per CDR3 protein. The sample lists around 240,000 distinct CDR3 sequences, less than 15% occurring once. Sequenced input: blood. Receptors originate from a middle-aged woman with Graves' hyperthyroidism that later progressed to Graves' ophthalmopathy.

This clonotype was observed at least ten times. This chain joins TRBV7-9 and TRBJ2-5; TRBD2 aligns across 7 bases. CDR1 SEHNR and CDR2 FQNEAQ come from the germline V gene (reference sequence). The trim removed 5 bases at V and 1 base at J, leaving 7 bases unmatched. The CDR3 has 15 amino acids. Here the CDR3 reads CASSALLAVQETQYF. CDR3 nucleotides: TGTGCCAGCAGCGCCCTCCTAGCGGTCCAAGAGACCCAGTACTTC.

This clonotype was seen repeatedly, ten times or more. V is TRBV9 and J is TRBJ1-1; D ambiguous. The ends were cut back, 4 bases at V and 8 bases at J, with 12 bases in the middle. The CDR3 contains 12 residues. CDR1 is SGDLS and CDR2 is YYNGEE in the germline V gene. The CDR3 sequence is CASSPLGFEAFF. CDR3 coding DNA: TGTGCCAGCAGCCCCTTGGGGTTCGAAGCTTTCTTT.

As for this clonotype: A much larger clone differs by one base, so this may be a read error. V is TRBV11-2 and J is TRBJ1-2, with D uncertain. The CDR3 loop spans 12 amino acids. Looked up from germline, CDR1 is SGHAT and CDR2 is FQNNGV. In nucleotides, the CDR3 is TGTGCCAGCAGCTCCGGGAATGATGGCCACACCTTC. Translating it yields CASSSGNDGHTF.

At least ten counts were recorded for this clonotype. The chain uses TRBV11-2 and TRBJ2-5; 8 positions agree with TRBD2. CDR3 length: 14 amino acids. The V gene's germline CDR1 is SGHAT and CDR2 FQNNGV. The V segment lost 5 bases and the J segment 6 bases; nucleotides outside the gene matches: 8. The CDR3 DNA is TGTGCCAGCAGCACCACTAGCGGCCGACAGACCCAGTACTTC. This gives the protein CASSTTSGRQTQYF.

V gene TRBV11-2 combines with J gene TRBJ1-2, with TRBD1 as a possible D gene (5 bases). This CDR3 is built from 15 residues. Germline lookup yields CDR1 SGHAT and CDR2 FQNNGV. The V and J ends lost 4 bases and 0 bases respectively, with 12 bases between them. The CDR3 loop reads CASSSSRAPNYGYTF. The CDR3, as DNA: TGTGCCAGCAGCTCCTCCAGGGCTCCTAACTATGGCTACACCTTC.

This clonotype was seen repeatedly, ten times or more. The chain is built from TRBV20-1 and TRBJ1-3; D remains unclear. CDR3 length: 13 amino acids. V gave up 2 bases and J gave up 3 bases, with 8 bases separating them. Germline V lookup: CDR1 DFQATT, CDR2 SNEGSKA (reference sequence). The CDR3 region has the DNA TGCAGTGCTAGAAACCCGGGTGGAAACACCATATATTTT. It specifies CSARNPGGNTIYF.

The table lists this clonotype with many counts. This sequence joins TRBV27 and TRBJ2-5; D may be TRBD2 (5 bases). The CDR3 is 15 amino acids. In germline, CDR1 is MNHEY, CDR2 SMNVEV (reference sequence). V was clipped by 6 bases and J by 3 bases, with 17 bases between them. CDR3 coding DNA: TGTGCCAGCAGCGAAAGGCGGGTCTACAAAGAGACCCAGTACTTC. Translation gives CASSERRVYKETQYF.

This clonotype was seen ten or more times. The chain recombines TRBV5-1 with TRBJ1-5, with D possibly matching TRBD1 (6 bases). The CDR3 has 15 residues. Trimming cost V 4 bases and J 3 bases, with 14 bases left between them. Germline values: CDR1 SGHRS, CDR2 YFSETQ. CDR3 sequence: CASSPVGGPNQPQHF. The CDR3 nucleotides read TGCGCCAGCAGCCCCGTGGGGGGGCCCAATCAGCCCCAGCATTTT.

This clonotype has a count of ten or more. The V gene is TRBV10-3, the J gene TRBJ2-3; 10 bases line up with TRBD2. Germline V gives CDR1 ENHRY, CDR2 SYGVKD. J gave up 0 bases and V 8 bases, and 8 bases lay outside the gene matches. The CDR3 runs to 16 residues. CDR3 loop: CAIGLAGAASTDTQYF. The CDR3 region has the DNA TGTGCCATCGGTCTAGCGGGAGCCGCGAGCACAGATACGCAGTATTTT.